This T cell receptor (beta chain) was captured by sequencing in a study of blood T cell repertoires in COVID-19. Overall study context: COVID-19 samples collected from the United States, Italy and Spain covered acute and convalescent phases.

Authors' processing steps: Scientists estimated how many nucleated cells there were by amplifying reference gene primers. Assay used: immunoSEQ multiplex PCR; TCRdb lists only in-frame clones, some missing. V and J calls plus clone size are reproduced from that table; the DNA served to infer D and trimming. The data contain some 290,000 clones, roughly 90% of them singletons. Trimming shortened V by 3 bases and J by 2 bases, and 11 bases separated the two germline ends. Per the germline V gene, CDR1 is LNHDA and CDR2 is SQIVND (reference sequence). The CDR3 is 15 amino acids. The rearrangement uses TRBV19 and TRBJ1-5; D perhaps matches TRBD1 (5 bases). Sample: peripheral blood. The receptor's source is a woman aged 50 to 60 who had recovered from COVID-19. CDR3 loop: CASSMGRVGNQPQHF. CDR3 bases: TGTGCCAGTAGTATGGGCAGGGTCGGCAATCAGCCCCAGCATTTT.